The 27 T cell receptor beta chains below come from one sample, sequenced in a study of technical replicates of blood from a few donors. Assay used: immunoSEQ multiplex PCR; TCRdb lists only in-frame clones, some missing. This sample has more than 80,000 clones, with approximately 96% found just once. The sequencing sample was made of T cells isolated from PBMCs. These receptors were collected from a human donor in good health.

The rearrangement links TRBV5-4 to TRBJ2-1; D may be TRBD2 (5 bases). Trimming removed 4 bases from V and 0 bases from J, with 20 bases in between. Germline V gene sequence: CDR1 SGHNT, CDR2 YYREEE (reference sequence). CDR3 length equals 18 residues. Here the CDR3 DNA reads TGTGCCAGCAGCGCGGAGAACCTGGACTTACTCTCCTACAATGAGCAGTTCTTC. It is translated as CASSAENLDLLSYNEQFF. The whole variable domain, filled in from reference TRBV5-4 and TRBJ2-1, reads ETGVTQSPTHLIKTRGQQVTLRCSSQSGHNTVSWYQQALGQGPQFIFQYYREEENGRGNFPPRFSGLQFPNYSSELNVNALELDDSALYLCASSAENLDLLSYNEQFFGPGTRLTVL.

A single count supports this clone. This chain uses TRBV5-1 with TRBJ2-7; weak D call: TRBD2 (5 bases). Germline CDR1 is SGHRS and CDR2 is YFSETQ. CDR3 length: 13 residues. V dropped 1 base and J dropped 9 bases, with 14 bases sitting between them. In nucleotides, the CDR3 is TGCGCCAGCAGCTTGCCAGCTCCGGGGAGGCAGTACTTC. It yields the protein CASSLPAPGRQYF.

V gene TRBV15 combines with J gene TRBJ1-6; TRBD1 is a possible D gene (5 bases). The CDR3 totals 16 residues. CDR1 and CDR2 from the germline V gene are LNHNV and YYDKDF (reference sequence). V was clipped by 0 bases and J by 9 bases, with 15 bases between them. Here the CDR3 DNA reads TGTGCCACCAGCAGAGATTTGGGGGGGTCGGGTTCACCCCTCCACTTT. It specifies CATSRDLGGSGSPLHF. The complete variable domain, with remaining parts taken from reference TRBV15 and TRBJ1-6, reads DAMVIQNPRYQVTQFGKPVTLSCSQTLNHNVMYWYQQKSSQAPKLLFHYYDKDFNNEADTPDNFQSRRPNTSFCFLDIRSPGLGDTAMYLCATSRDLGGSGSPLHFGNGTRLTVT.

The chain combines TRBV13 with TRBJ2-5, with 8 bases aligning to TRBD2. In germline, CDR1 is PRHDT, CDR2 FYEKMQ (reference sequence). The CDR3 loop spans 16 amino acids. The V and J ends lost 1 base and 2 bases, in that order; junction bases with no gene match: 6. The CDR3 DNA reads as TGTGCCAGCAGCTTAGCGGGGGGGCCGGATCAAGAGACCCAGTACTTC. Translating gives CASSLAGGPDQETQYF.

The chain uses TRBV7-9 and TRBJ2-5; the match to TRBD1 covers 11 bases. Trimming removed 3 bases from V and 3 bases from J; junction bases left unmatched: 9. There are 17 residues in the CDR3. Germline V gives CDR1 SEHNR, CDR2 FQNEAQ (reference sequence). In DNA form, the CDR3 reads TGTGCCAGCAGCTTGGGACAGGGGGACTTGCGTGAAGAGACCCAGTACTTC. Translating it yields CASSLGQGDLREETQYF.

V gene TRBV19 combines with J gene TRBJ2-7; no reliable D call. Germline CDR1 and CDR2: LNHDA and SQIVND (reference sequence). V lost 1 base and J lost 4, with 11 bases in between. This CDR3 has 14 residues. The CDR3 protein is CASSIGTTGYEQYF. The DNA for the CDR3 is TGTGCCAGTAGTATAGGAACGACGGGTTACGAGCAGTACTTC.

The rearrangement joins TRBV30 to TRBJ2-7; 9 nucleotides match TRBD1. The germline V gene encodes CDR1 GTSNPN and CDR2 SVGIG (reference sequence). V shed 5 bases and J 2 bases; nucleotides not matched to a gene: 10. The CDR3 contains 15 residues. As DNA, the CDR3 is TGTGCCTGGGGGGCAGACAGGGGGAGAACCTACGAGCAGTACTTC. Protein: CAWGADRGRTYEQYF.

The table lists this clone with a few counts. The chain combines TRBV19 with TRBJ1-2; 7 positions match TRBD1. J gave up 4 bases and V 4 bases, and 12 bases lay outside the gene matches. The CDR3 loop spans 16 amino acids. The germline V gene has CDR1 LNHDA and CDR2 SQIVND (reference sequence). The CDR3 coding sequence is TGTGCCAGTAGTACGAATCGACACGACAGGGCCTATGGCTACACCTTC. It yields the protein CASSTNRHDRAYGYTF.

V is TRBV19 and J is TRBJ2-6; tentatively, D is TRBD2 (6 bases). V was pared by 10 bases and J by 1 base, with 20 bases between. Germline V gene sequence: CDR1 LNHDA, CDR2 SQIVND (reference sequence). CDR3 size: 17 residues. The CDR3 reads CATSNSRGGSGANVLTF. The CDR3 DNA reads TGTGCCACCTCAAATTCTCGGGGAGGTTCTGGGGCCAACGTCCTGACTTTC.

V gene TRBV7-9 combines with J gene TRBJ2-7; TRBD1 agrees at 8 bases. After removal of 0 bases from V and 5 bases from J, the junction contained 9 bases not matched to a gene. The CDR3 extends over 16 amino acids. Looked up from germline, CDR1 is SEHNR and CDR2 is FQNEAQ (reference sequence). CDR3 DNA sequence: TGTGCCAGCAGCTTAGCCCTGGGACAGGTCGCCAACGAGCAGTACTTC. This translates into CASSLALGQVANEQYF.

The rearrangement uses TRBV27 and TRBJ1-1; D is ambiguous. Between the trimmed V and J ends, which lost 3 bases and 4 bases, there was a span of 9 bases. The germline gives CDR1 MNHEY, CDR2 SMNVEV (reference sequence). The CDR3 covers 13 residues. CDR3 amino acids: CASSLGVSTEAFF. CDR3 nucleotides: TGTGCCAGCAGTTTGGGAGTGAGCACTGAAGCTTTCTTT.

The V call is TRBV21-1, the J call TRBJ1-5. TRBV21-1 is designated a pseudogene. The CDR3 consists of 16 residues. The CDR3 is CASSNLSVDGNQPQHF. The CDR3 DNA reads TGTGCCAGCAGCAACCTATCGGTCGACGGGAATCAGCCCCAGCATTTT.

The chain is built from TRBV11-2 and TRBJ2-7; D perhaps matches TRBD1 (6 bases). In germline, CDR1 is SGHAT, CDR2 FQNNGV. CDR3 length: 15 residues. Trimming shortened V by 7 bases and J by 2 bases, and 18 bases separated the two germline ends. As DNA, the CDR3 is TGTGCCAGCACCAAATTGACAGGACGCACCTACGAGCAGTACTTC. Translated, it gives CASTKLTGRTYEQYF.

The genes are TRBV9 and TRBJ1-6; tentative D call: TRBD1 (6 bases). CDR3 size: 17 residues. Between the trimmed V and J ends, which lost 2 bases and 0 bases, there was a span of 12 bases. Germline V gene sequence: CDR1 SGDLS, CDR2 YYNGEE. The CDR3 nucleotides are TGTGCCAGCAGCGTTACAGGGTCCGGCTCCTATAATTCACCCCTCCACTTT. This sequence encodes CASSVTGSGSYNSPLHF.

The chain is built from TRBV4-1 and TRBJ2-5; weak D call: TRBD1 (6 bases). The germline V gene has CDR1 MGHRA and CDR2 YSYEKL. V shed 3 bases and J shed 5 bases, with 13 bases lying between them. The CDR3 has 14 residues. CDR3 DNA sequence: TGCGCCAGCAGCCATACAGGGCTCGGGGAGACCCAGTACTTC. It is translated as CASSHTGLGETQYF.

The rearrangement uses TRBV11-3 and TRBJ2-3; the D is unclear. The CDR3 contains 13 residues. CDR1 is SGHNT and CDR2 is YENEEA in the germline V gene. V dropped 5 bases and J dropped 3 bases, with 9 bases sitting between them. The CDR3 sequence: CASSEEVTDTQYF. The CDR3 nucleotides read TGTGCCAGCAGCGAGGAAGTTACAGATACGCAGTATTTT.

This clone was detected only once. This chain uses TRBV27 with TRBJ2-1; tentatively, D is TRBD1 (6 bases). The CDR3 is 16 residues long. The germline V gene has CDR1 MNHEY and CDR2 SMNVEV (reference sequence). The ends were cut back, 6 bases at V and 3 bases at J, with 18 bases in the middle. This CDR3 is CASSLSAGEIYNEQFF. DNA of the CDR3: TGTGCCAGCAGCTTAAGTGCAGGGGAGATCTACAATGAGCAGTTCTTC.

The chain combines TRBV14 with TRBJ2-7; weak D call: TRBD1 (5 bases). Germline loops: CDR1 SGHDN, CDR2 FVKESK. This CDR3 is built from 12 residues. V lost 4 bases, J lost 4 bases, and 8 bases lay in between. The CDR3, as DNA: TGTGCCAGCAGCCCCCAGGGATACGAGCAGTACTTC. It encodes CASSPQGYEQYF. Full variable domain (outside the CDR3, taken from reference TRBV14 and TRBJ2-7): EAGVTQFPSHSVIEKGQTVTLRCDPISGHDNLYWYRRVMGKEIKFLLHFVKESKQDESGMPNNRFLAERTGGTYSTLKVQPAELEDSGVYFCASSPQGYEQYFGPGTRLTVT.

The rearrangement links TRBV7-9 to TRBJ2-2; no reliable D call. Germline V gene data show CDR1 as SEHNR and CDR2 as FQNEAQ (reference sequence). Trimming cost V 8 bases and J 1 base, with 8 bases left between them. This CDR3 is built from 13 residues. CDR3 nucleotides: TGTGCCAGCTCCCGACTGAACACCGGGGAGCTGTTTTTT. Its protein product is CASSRLNTGELFF. The variable domain in full, completed from reference TRBV7-9 and TRBJ2-2, reads DTGVSQNPRHKITKRGQNVTFRCDPISEHNRLYWYRQTLGQGPEFLTYFQNEAQLEKSRLLSDRFSAERPKGSFSTLEIQRTEQGDSAMYLCASSRLNTGELFFGEGSRLTVL.

The chain links TRBV7-7 to TRBJ1-2, with D maybe TRBD1 (6 bases). The CDR3 is 15 amino acids. Trimming took 6 bases from V and 4 from J, leaving 18 bases between them. Germline loops: CDR1 SSHAT, CDR2 FNYEAQ (reference sequence). CDR3 protein: CASRIGGGISYGYTF. As DNA, the CDR3 is TGTGCCAGCAGAATAGGGGGAGGGATAAGCTATGGCTACACCTTC. The full variable domain, in which reference TRBV7-7 and TRBJ1-2 provide the parts outside the CDR3, is GAGVSQSPRYKVTKRGQDVTLRCDPISSHATLYWYQQALGQGPEFLTYFNYEAQPDKSGLPSDRFSAERPEGSISTLTIQRTEQRDSAMYRCASRIGGGISYGYTFGSGTRLTVV.

This sequence joins TRBV7-8 and TRBJ1-1, with 8 bases identical to TRBD1. The CDR3 has 16 amino acids. Germline V lookup: CDR1 SGHVS, CDR2 FQNEAQ. The J segment lost 1 base and the V segment lost 0 bases, leaving 4 bases of the junction unmatched. The CDR3 DNA is TGTGCCAGCAGCTTAGCAGGGGACAGGCAGAACACTGAAGCTTTCTTT. Its translation: CASSLAGDRQNTEAFF.

This chain uses TRBV11-1 with TRBJ1-1, with 9 bases that match TRBD1. The V gene end was trimmed by 0 bases and the J gene end by 4 bases; junction bases not matched to a gene: 6. The CDR3 spans 16 residues. Germline CDR1 SGHAT, CDR2 FQDESV (reference sequence). CDR3 residues: CASSLAGTGIGTEAFF. The CDR3 DNA sequence: TGTGCCAGCAGCTTAGCTGGGACAGGGATCGGCACTGAAGCTTTCTTT.

This chain joins TRBV19 and TRBJ1-4, with 9 bases identical to TRBD1. Germline V gives CDR1 LNHDA, CDR2 SQIVND (reference sequence). With 5 bases clipped from V and 7 bases from J, the junction kept 5 bases outside the gene matches. This CDR3 has 14 residues. CDR3 in amino acids: CASSEDRGSEKLFF. The CDR3 DNA reads TGTGCCAGTAGTGAGGACAGGGGATCTGAAAAACTGTTTTTT. The full variable domain, in which reference TRBV19 and TRBJ1-4 provide the parts outside the CDR3, is DGGITQSPKYLFRKEGQNVTLSCEQNLNHDAMYWYRQDPGQGLRLIYYSQIVNDFQKGDIAEGYSVSREKKESFPLTVTSAQKNPTAFYLCASSEDRGSEKLFFGSGTQLSVL.

The chain has TRBV11-1 and TRBJ1-6; TRBD1 aligns across 7 bases. Germline CDR1 reads SGHAT; CDR2 reads FQDESV (reference sequence). J lost 5 bases, V lost 3 bases, and 4 bases had no gene match. The CDR3 runs 15 residues. The CDR3 loop reads CASSFRGTDNSPLHF. Here the CDR3 DNA reads TGTGCCAGCAGCTTCAGGGGGACAGATAATTCACCCCTCCACTTT. The whole variable domain, filled in from reference TRBV11-1 and TRBJ1-6, reads EAEVAQSPRYKITEKSQAVAFWCDPISGHATLYWYRQILGQGPELLVQFQDESVVDDSQLPKDRFSAERLKGVDSTLKIQPAELGDSAMYLCASSFRGTDNSPLHFGNGTRLTVT.

The gene calls are TRBV10-3 and TRBJ1-1; TRBD1 matches 11 bases. The germline gives CDR1 ENHRY, CDR2 SYGVKD. J was trimmed by 3 bases and V by 8 bases; bases with no gene match: 2. The CDR3 runs to 13 residues. The CDR3 nucleotides are TGTGCCATCGGACAGGGGGCAGACACTGAAGCTTTCTTT. Translation: CAIGQGADTEAFF.

The chain combines TRBV7-8 with TRBJ1-2, with D unresolved. This CDR3 contains 17 residues. CDR1 and CDR2 (germline): SGHVS, FQNEAQ. The V end lost 1 base, the J end lost 7 bases, and 22 bases lay between the germline ends. The CDR3 DNA reads as TGTGCCAGCAGCTTAGAAGTCGGAGATTTTGCCCTGGGTGGCTACACCTTC. Its protein is CASSLEVGDFALGGYTF.

The rearrangement links TRBV7-3 to TRBJ2-2; tentatively, D is TRBD1 (6 bases). This CDR3 is 14 amino acids long. The germline V gene has CDR1 SGHTA and CDR2 FQGTGA. V lost 3 bases and J lost 6, with 11 bases in between. The CDR3 region is CASSFKQGAGELFF. The CDR3 nucleotides read TGTGCCAGCAGCTTTAAACAGGGAGCCGGGGAGCTGTTTTTT.